This TCR beta chain stems from a study of graft-versus-host responses after intestinal transplantation. Turning to the study itself: Transplantation in recipients was multivisceral, liver-intestinal, or isolated intestinal.

Study-wide findings and caveats: Some GvH clones were seen earlier in gut or blood, suggesting intestinal origin.

TCRdb's copy holds only in-frame clones and misses some; the assay was immunoSEQ multiplex PCR. The top ten clones hold about 3% of a sample with tens of thousands of clones, around three quarters of them seen once. Graft tissue processing released intraepithelial and lamina propria lymphocytes. Concerning this clone: Its specificity is not known.

Trimming shortened V by 5 bases and J by 3 bases, and 14 bases separated the two germline ends. The CDR3 totals 14 residues. CDR1 and CDR2 (germline): LGHNA, YNFKEQ. The sample in question was ileum tissue, obtained 12 days after intestinal transplant. The V call is TRBV4-2, the J call TRBJ2-7; D unclear. This receptor was identified in a human patient who received an intestinal transplant, so some T cells may come from the graft donor. CDR3 in DNA: TGTGCCAGCAGCAAAGGAAATAGCCGCTACGAGCAGTACTTC. This translates into CASSKGNSRYEQYF.